The 26 T cell receptor beta chains reported below all come from one sample, sequenced in a study of circulating and synovial CD4+ cells in juvenile arthritis. Assay used: immunoSEQ multiplex PCR; TCRdb lists only in-frame clones, some missing. The sample has some 30,000 clones; around 95% are singletons. The sample consisted of CD4+ T cells from blood. Source of these receptors: a human donor with juvenile idiopathic arthritis.

V is TRBV2 and J is TRBJ2-7; tentatively, D is TRBD1 (5 bases). Germline CDR1 and CDR2: SNHLY and FYNNEI. V was clipped by 7 bases and J by 7 bases, with 23 bases between them. The CDR3 totals 15 residues. This CDR3 reads CASNPDTTTPREQYF. The CDR3 DNA is TGTGCCAGCAACCCGGACACCACTACCCCGAGGGAGCAGTACTTC.

This rearrangement joins TRBV25-1 to TRBJ2-3; 7 bases are a match to TRBD2. Germline loops: CDR1 MGHDK, CDR2 SYGVNS. V shed 4 bases and J 2 bases; nucleotides not matched to a gene: 6. The CDR3 has 15 amino acids. CDR3 nucleotide sequence: TGTGCCAGCAGTGGTGGTAGCGGGCACACAGATACGCAGTATTTT. Residues: CASSGGSGHTDTQYF.

The V gene is TRBV7-3, the J gene TRBJ2-2; TRBD2 aligns across 7 bases. The junction had 3 bases not matched to a gene; V was cut back by 2 bases and J by 3 bases. Germline CDR1 is SGHTA and CDR2 is FQGTGA. The CDR3 is 15 amino acids. CDR3 residues: CASSLGREYTGELFF. The CDR3 DNA sequence: TGTGCCAGCAGCTTAGGGCGGGAGTACACCGGGGAGCTGTTTTTT.

The V gene is TRBV7-9, the J gene TRBJ1-5, with 9 nucleotides matching TRBD1. Germline loops: CDR1 SEHNR, CDR2 FQNEAQ (reference sequence). This CDR3 is built from 15 residues. J was trimmed by 4 bases and V by 5 bases; bases with no gene match: 6. CDR3 sequence reads: CASSPGQGINQPQHF. In DNA form, the CDR3 reads TGTGCCAGCAGCCCGGGACAGGGAATTAATCAGCCCCAGCATTTT.

V usage is TRBV7-3 and J usage is TRBJ2-2, with 10 bases aligning to TRBD2. The germline V gene encodes CDR1 SGHTA and CDR2 FQGTGA. The CDR3 extends over 16 amino acids. With 0 bases clipped from V and 5 bases from J, the junction kept 3 bases outside the gene matches. CDR3 loop: CASSLTGTSATGELFF. CDR3 nucleotides: TGTGCCAGCAGCTTAACGGGGACTAGCGCTACCGGGGAGCTGTTTTTT.

The chain carries TRBV6-5 and TRBJ2-7, with 12 bases fitting TRBD2. The J segment lost 4 bases and the V segment lost 0 bases, leaving 4 bases of the junction unmatched. CDR1 and CDR2 (germline): MNHEY, SVGAGI. The CDR3 covers 16 residues. The CDR3 DNA is TGTGCCAGCAGTTACTCGACTAGCGGGAGTCGGTACGAGCAGTACTTC. Amino acid sequence: CASSYSTSGSRYEQYF.

This sequence joins TRBV19 and TRBJ1-2, with 9 bases that match TRBD1. The germline V gene has CDR1 LNHDA and CDR2 SQIVND (reference sequence). The length of the CDR3 is 16 residues. The junction had 11 bases not matched to a gene; V was cut back by 5 bases and J by 4 bases. DNA for the CDR3: TGTGCCAGTAGTCCCACCACCGGGACAGGGTTCTATGGCTACACCTTC. Its protein product is CASSPTTGTGFYGYTF. Variable domain in full (rest from reference TRBV19 and TRBJ1-2): DGGITQSPKYLFRKEGQNVTLSCEQNLNHDAMYWYRQDPGQGLRLIYYSQIVNDFQKGDIAEGYSVSREKKESFPLTVTSAQKNPTAFYLCASSPTTGTGFYGYTFGSGTRLTVV.

The gene calls are TRBV21-1 and TRBJ1-1; no check of the table's D call, TRBD1, against the DNA was made. TRBV21-1 constitutes a pseudogene. This CDR3 spans 19 amino acids. CDR3 nucleotide sequence: TGTGCCAGCAGCAACCCCGGGGAGTTGCAGGGGGCCGTGAACACTGAAGCTTTCTTT. Protein sequence: CASSNPGELQGAVNTEAFF.

The gene calls are TRBV5-1 and TRBJ2-1; D might be TRBD1 (9 bases). Looked up from germline, CDR1 is SGHRS and CDR2 is YFSETQ. The CDR3 contains 16 residues. V was trimmed by 7 bases and J by 4 bases, leaving 21 bases between them. CDR3 DNA: TGCGCCAGCGGACAGGGGACGGGAGGGCCGTACAATGAGCAGTTCTTC. Its protein is CASGQGTGGPYNEQFF.

The V gene is TRBV27, the J gene TRBJ1-2; possibly TRBD1 for D (5 bases). Between the trimmed V and J ends, which lost 2 bases and 3 bases, there was a span of 7 bases. The CDR3 has 13 amino acids. Germline values: CDR1 MNHEY, CDR2 SMNVEV (reference sequence). The CDR3 protein is CASSLTGYYGYTF. DNA of the CDR3: TGTGCCAGCAGTTTAACAGGATACTATGGCTACACCTTC.

The genes are TRBV5-1 and TRBJ2-1; D is unclear. Germline values: CDR1 SGHRS, CDR2 YFSETQ. V shed 4 bases and J shed 0 bases, with 14 bases lying between them. The CDR3 has 16 amino acids. The CDR3 nucleotides are TGCGCCAGCAGCCTAATAGATTTTCGCTCCTACAATGAGCAGTTCTTC. It translates to CASSLIDFRSYNEQFF.

The chain couples TRBV28 to TRBJ2-7; maybe TRBD1 (6 bases). Germline CDR1 reads MDHEN; CDR2 reads SYDVKM. Trimming shortened V by 4 bases and J by 3 bases, and 16 bases separated the two germline ends. CDR3 length equals 15 residues. The CDR3 here is CASSSAGTPNYEQYF. The CDR3 nucleotides read TGTGCCAGCAGTTCCGCCGGGACACCAAACTACGAGCAGTACTTC.

The chain uses TRBV7-8 and TRBJ1-1; weak D call: TRBD1 (5 bases). CDR3 size: 13 residues. The germline V gene has CDR1 SGHVS and CDR2 FQNEAQ. V gave up 2 bases and J gave up 4 bases, with 8 bases separating them. For the CDR3, the DNA is TGTGCCAGCAGCTTAACGGGGGGCACTGAAGCTTTCTTT. Translating it yields CASSLTGGTEAFF.

This chain connects TRBV5-4 to TRBJ1-4, with 7 bases matching TRBD1. The trim removed 5 bases at V and 1 base at J, leaving 11 bases unmatched. The CDR3 spans 17 residues. CDR1 is SGHNT and CDR2 is YYREEE in the germline V gene (reference sequence). The CDR3 DNA reads as TGTGCCAGCAGACTAGACAGGGACCTAGGAACTAATGAAAAACTGTTTTTT. This encodes CASRLDRDLGTNEKLFF.

The gene calls are TRBV28 and TRBJ2-3; 8 bases are a match to TRBD1. CDR1 is MDHEN, CDR2 SYDVKM, per germline. CDR3 size: 14 residues. V was pared by 1 base and J by 4 bases, with 1 base of the junction left unmatched. DNA for the CDR3: TGTGCCAGCAGTTTATCAGGGGGCCCAGATACGCAGTATTTT. It codes for CASSLSGGPDTQYF.

This rearrangement joins TRBV7-9 to TRBJ1-2; D is uncertain. CDR3 length equals 16 residues. Deletions cut 2 bases from V and 1 base from J, with 14 bases between. CDR1 is SEHNR and CDR2 is FQNEAQ in the germline V gene (reference sequence). The CDR3 nucleotides are TGTGCCAGCAGCTTACCGGGGAAAAGCCTTAACTATGGCTACACCTTC. It specifies CASSLPGKSLNYGYTF.

The gene calls are TRBV6-1 and TRBJ1-4; 10 positions agree with TRBD1. CDR3 size: 15 residues. The V gene's germline CDR1 is MNHNS and CDR2 SASEGT. Trimming took 9 bases from V and 3 from J; bases not matched to a gene: 7. In DNA form, the CDR3 reads TGTGCCAGTTGGGGACAGGGGATGCCTAATGAAAAACTGTTTTTT. It specifies CASWGQGMPNEKLFF.

J is TRBJ2-7 and V is TRBV30; D gene uncertain. In germline, CDR1 is GTSNPN, CDR2 SVGIG (reference sequence). CDR3 length: 13 amino acids. Trimming took off 0 bases at V and 3 bases at J, with 9 bases between the two ends. CDR3: CAWSVARNYEQYF. The CDR3 nucleotides are TGTGCCTGGAGTGTAGCTAGAAACTACGAGCAGTACTTC.

The chain carries TRBV6-1 and TRBJ2-7; 8 nucleotides line up with TRBD1. With 5 bases clipped from V and 5 bases from J, the junction kept 8 bases outside the gene matches. The CDR3 contains 14 residues. Germline V gives CDR1 MNHNS, CDR2 SASEGT. DNA of the CDR3: TGTGCCAGCAGTTCCGAGACAGGGGTCAACGAGCAGTACTTC. Translation gives CASSSETGVNEQYF.

The rearrangement uses TRBV28 and TRBJ2-5; a weak D match, TRBD1 (6 bases). CDR1 is MDHEN, CDR2 SYDVKM, per germline. The CDR3 covers 15 residues. V gave up 2 bases and J gave up 5 bases, with 15 bases separating them. The CDR3 coding sequence is TGTGCCAGCAGTTTAGGGGGACAACTTCGGGAGACCCAGTACTTC. It yields the protein CASSLGGQLRETQYF.

The chain's CDR3 is CASSPLPRETQYF. The CDR3 region has the DNA TGTGCCAGCAGTCCACTACCCCGCGAGACCCAGTACTTC. The rearrangement joins TRBV27 to TRBJ2-5; D not certain. Trimming took 5 bases from V and 5 from J, leaving 12 bases between them. The germline V gene encodes CDR1 MNHEY and CDR2 SMNVEV (reference sequence). This CDR3 is 13 amino acids long.

This sequence joins TRBV18 and TRBJ1-2; 11 bases map to TRBD1. J gave up 7 bases and V 0 bases, and 7 bases lay outside the gene matches. The CDR3 runs to 16 residues. In germline, CDR1 is KGHSH, CDR2 LQKENI. CDR3 sequence reads: CASSPPTGDRGFGYTF. CDR3 DNA sequence: TGTGCCAGCTCACCACCGACCGGGGACAGGGGGTTTGGCTACACCTTC.

The J gene is TRBJ2-5, the V gene TRBV9, with no clear D. Germline V CDR1 and CDR2: SGDLS, YYNGEE. CDR3 length: 14 residues. Between the trimmed V and J ends, which lost 4 bases and 5 bases, there was a span of 15 bases. CDR3 sequence: CASSFGPNAETQYF. Here the CDR3 DNA reads TGTGCCAGCAGCTTTGGGCCCAACGCGGAGACCCAGTACTTC.

V and J are TRBV5-1 and TRBJ2-1; TRBD1 is a possible D gene (5 bases). CDR3 length: 15 residues. Per germline, CDR1 SGHRS and CDR2 YFSETQ. Deletions cut 1 base from V and 7 bases from J, with 15 bases between. The CDR3 sequence: CASSLQGQGLNEQFF. CDR3 bases: TGCGCCAGCAGCTTGCAGGGCCAGGGATTGAATGAGCAGTTCTTC.

The chain employs TRBV29-1 and TRBJ2-3; 13 bases align to TRBD2. With 6 bases clipped from V and 1 base from J, the junction kept 1 base outside the gene matches. Per germline, CDR1 SQVTM and CDR2 ANQGSEA. This CDR3 comprises 14 residues. The chain's CDR3 is CSVGTSGGTDTQYF. The CDR3 coding sequence is TGCAGCGTCGGGACTAGCGGGGGCACAGATACGCAGTATTTT.

This clone has only a few counts. This chain connects TRBV5-8 to TRBJ2-5; no definite D call. The CDR3 has 14 residues. V dropped 1 base and J dropped 9 bases, with 16 bases sitting between them. In germline, CDR1 is SGHTS, CDR2 YDEGEE. As DNA, the CDR3 is TGTGCCAGCAGCTTGATTCTAAGTCGGGTGGCCCAGTACTTC. This gives the protein CASSLILSRVAQYF.